These T cell receptor beta chains were read from a single sample in a study of T cell responses to AZD1222 COVID-19 vaccine. Data came from immunoSEQ multiplex PCR; TCRdb stores just in-frame clones and leaves some out. The sample lists roughly 110,000 clones; about 90% were seen once. The starting material was peripheral blood, obtained 28 days after the second AZD1222 dose. The receptors here all came from an adult who received the AZD1222 COVID-19 vaccine. Each CDR3 is given with its conserved first and last residue. The D gene is left open where the match is weak. A clone size is listed for some rows: how often the clone was seen (once, few, many), or a class if it is expanded.

V gene,clone size,J gene,D gene,CDR3 protein,CDR3 DNA
TRBV7-8,few,TRBJ2-7,TRBD1,CASSPPTGNEQYF,TGTGCCAGCAGCCCGCCGACAGGGAACGAGCAGTACTTC
TRBV19,NA,TRBJ2-3,TRBD2,CASSIGTSGGDTQYF,TGTGCCAGTAGTATTGGGACTAGCGGGGGAGATACGCAGTATTTT
TRBV28,NA,TRBJ1-5,NA,CASSPESGGNQPQHF,TGTGCCAGCAGTCCGGAAAGCGGCGGGAATCAGCCCCAGCATTTT
TRBV4-2,NA,TRBJ2-3,NA,CASSQGGAGGTDTQYF,TGTGCCAGCAGCCAAGGGGGAGCTGGGGGCACAGATACGCAGTATTTT
TRBV6-5,once,TRBJ1-2,NA,CASSYAGRSYGYTF,TGTGCCAGCAGTTACGCGGGCAGGAGCTATGGCTACACCTTC
TRBV6-5,NA,TRBJ1-5,NA,CASRTDRNSNQPQHF,TGTGCCAGCAGAACGGACAGAAATAGCAATCAGCCCCAGCATTTT
TRBV23-1,NA,TRBJ2-7,NA,CATPTRLAFPYEQYF,TGCGCCACCCCGACGAGGCTAGCGTTCCCCTACGAGCAGTACTTC
TRBV4-1,NA,TRBJ1-2,NA,CASSQDGDYGYTF,TGCGCCAGCAGCCAAGACGGCGACTATGGCTACACCTTC
TRBV4-2,NA,TRBJ1-2,NA,CASSLPGTDGYTF,TGTGCCAGCAGCCTTCCGGGGACGGATGGCTACACCTTC
TRBV6-5,NA,TRBJ1-2,NA,CASSYSGAQAGYTF,TGTGCCAGCAGTTACTCAGGGGCGCAGGCTGGCTACACCTTC
TRBV12-5,NA,TRBJ2-3,TRBD1,CASGLGTGGRMADTQYF,TGTGCTAGTGGTTTGGGGACAGGGGGTCGAATGGCAGATACGCAGTATTTT
TRBV28,NA,TRBJ1-4,NA,CASSFSGGGDEKLFF,TGTGCCAGCAGTTTCAGCGGGGGCGGTGATGAAAAACTGTTTTTT
TRBV25-1,NA,TRBJ1-2,TRBD1,CASSSTGQGNYGYTF,TGTGCCAGCAGCTCAACAGGACAGGGCAACTATGGCTACACCTTC
TRBV5-1,few,TRBJ1-1,NA,CASTTVGGTEAFF,TGCGCCAGCACTACTGTGGGGGGCACTGAAGCTTTCTTT
TRBV7-9,NA,TRBJ2-7,TRBD2,CASSLSTSGAYEQYF,TGTGCCAGCAGCTTATCGACTAGCGGGGCGTACGAGCAGTACTTC
TRBV5-5,few,TRBJ2-7,NA,CASSFGTDPYEQYF,TGTGCCAGCAGCTTTGGGACGGACCCCTACGAGCAGTACTTC
TRBV19,NA,TRBJ1-4,NA,CASSIQTATNEKLFF,TGTGCCAGTAGTATACAGACGGCTACTAATGAAAAACTGTTTTTT
TRBV13,NA,TRBJ2-3,NA,CASSTRTFTDTQYF,TGTGCCAGCAGCACTCGGACATTTACAGATACGCAGTATTTT